This T cell receptor beta chain was found in a study of blood T cell repertoires in COVID-19. Study overall: Italy, Spain and the United States were the sources of the convalescent and acute COVID-19 samples. PBMCs, B-cell-depleted T cells, or T cells were the source of the cDNA or gDNA that made up the material.

V trimming: 5 bases; J trimming: 1 base; junction bases outside the gene matches: 1. The CDR3 covers 15 residues. CDR1 and CDR2 (germline): MNHEY, SMNVEV (reference sequence). Authors' analysis steps: Estimates of nucleated cell counts were drawn from the amplification of reference gene primers. Assay used: immunoSEQ multiplex PCR; TCRdb lists only in-frame clones, some missing. V and J calls and clone size are as listed in that table; D and trimming were resolved from the DNA. The table shows approximately 230,000 clones, with more than 60% occurring only once. This clone has at least ten counts. Sequencing was performed on peripheral blood. The clonotype originates from a woman aged 40 to 50 with active or convalescent COVID-19. The J gene is TRBJ2-2, the V gene TRBV27, with 10 bases fitting TRBD2. CDR3 region: CASSRLAGNTGELFF. DNA for the CDR3: TGTGCCAGCAGTAGACTAGCGGGGAACACCGGGGAGCTGTTTTTT.